The 14 T cell receptor beta chains below come from one sample, sequenced in a study of type 1 and type 2 diabetes patients. Genomic DNA was the PCR template. The TCR beta CDR3 region was amplified using 30 forward and 13 reverse primers. TCRdb analysed the multiplex PCR reads with MiXCR anew, one entry per CDR3 protein. Of some 250,000 distinct CDR3 sequences in the sample, roughly 50% were seen once. Sequenced: peripheral blood mononuclear cells (PBMCs). Source of these receptors: a man in his late teens or twenties with type 2 diabetes.

V usage is TRBV30 and J usage is TRBJ2-5; D is undetermined. In germline, CDR1 is GTSNPN, CDR2 SVGIG (reference sequence). The CDR3 has 13 amino acids. The ends were cut back, 1 base at V and 1 base at J, with 7 bases in the middle. In nucleotides, the CDR3 is TGTGCCTGGAGTGGCGGTACCCAAGAGACCCAGTACTTC. It is translated as CAWSGGTQETQYF.

Comments on this clonotype: Germline and junction disagree at one end, which may indicate a read error. The chain has TRBV7-8 and TRBJ1-1; the D is unclear. Germline CDR1 and CDR2: SGHVS and FQNEAQ. The CDR3 has 15 residues. For the CDR3, the DNA is TGTGCCGGCAGCTTAGCGCCGAGGAGCAACACTGAAGCTTTCTTT. It specifies CAGSLAPRSNTEAFF.

This clonotype has a handful of counts. V usage is TRBV13 and J usage is TRBJ2-3; 9 bases line up with TRBD2. The ends lost 5 bases at V and 5 bases at J; junction bases unmatched: 8. The germline V gene encodes CDR1 PRHDT and CDR2 FYEKMQ (reference sequence). This CDR3 contains 15 residues. The CDR3: CASSAERGEGDTQYF. In nucleotides, the CDR3 is TGTGCCAGCAGCGCGGAGCGGGGGGAGGGAGATACGCAGTATTTT.

The genes are TRBV5-1 and TRBJ2-5, with 7 bases matching TRBD2. CDR3 length: 15 residues. CDR1 SGHRS and CDR2 YFSETQ come from the germline V gene. Trimming cost V 2 bases and J 7 bases; bases outside gene matches: 11. The CDR3 DNA sequence: TGCGCCAGCAGCTTATCGACTAGCTCTCATGGGACCCAGTACTTC. It translates to CASSLSTSSHGTQYF.

The chain joins TRBV12-3 or TRBV12-4 to TRBJ2-5, with 7 bases aligning to TRBD1. CDR3 size: 15 residues. The J segment lost 2 bases and the V segment lost 6 bases, leaving 9 bases of the junction unmatched. The CDR3 coding sequence is TGTGCCAGCAGAGGCGCCGGGACAGCTCAAGAGACCCAGTACTTC. Protein: CASRGAGTAQETQYF.

The chain recombines TRBV27 with TRBJ2-1, with D perhaps matching TRBD2 (5 bases). V gave up 1 base and J gave up 7 bases, with 11 bases separating them. CDR3 length equals 14 residues. The germline V gene has CDR1 MNHEY and CDR2 SMNVEV (reference sequence). The CDR3 bases are TGTGCCAGCAGTTTATTCCTAGGCGGGAATGAGCAGTTCTTC. This gives the protein CASSLFLGGNEQFF.

This clonotype was counted between two and nine times. J is TRBJ1-1 and V is TRBV11-2; D is undetermined. Germline assignment: CDR1 SGHAT and CDR2 FQNNGV. The length of the CDR3 is 17 residues. Trimming removed 1 base from V and 0 bases from J, with 15 bases in between. CDR3 protein: CASSLGRAPGMNTEAFF. The CDR3 nucleotides read TGTGCCAGCAGCTTAGGTAGGGCCCCGGGCATGAACACTGAAGCTTTCTTT.

The V call is TRBV4-1, the J call TRBJ2-7; D is unresolved. The germline V gene encodes CDR1 MGHRA and CDR2 YSYEKL. CDR3 length: 15 residues. V gave up 3 bases and J gave up 0 bases, with 12 bases separating them. CDR3 in amino acids: CASSQEIESSYEQYF. DNA of the CDR3: TGCGCCAGCAGCCAGGAAATTGAGAGCTCCTACGAGCAGTACTTC.

This clonotype has at least ten counts. The V and J genes are TRBV19 and TRBJ1-4; D perhaps matches TRBD1 (5 bases). Trimming removed 7 bases from V and 8 bases from J, with 8 bases in between. The CDR3 spans 11 residues. Germline values: CDR1 LNHDA, CDR2 SQIVND (reference sequence). The CDR3 loop is CASKAGEKLFF. DNA of the CDR3: TGTGCCAGTAAAGCAGGGGAAAAACTGTTTTTT.

In this sample, this clonotype is medium-sized (0.01 to 0.1%). The genes are TRBV15 and TRBJ2-5; 15 bases are a match to TRBD2. Germline V lookup: CDR1 LNHNV, CDR2 YYDKDF (reference sequence). The CDR3 has 16 amino acids. Unmatched junction bases numbered 2, after V lost 1 base and J lost 5 bases. CDR3 sequence: CATSRGTSGGAETQYF. CDR3 coding DNA: TGTGCCACCAGCAGAGGGACTAGCGGGGGGGCGGAGACCCAGTACTTC. Filled out from reference TRBV15 and TRBJ2-5, the complete variable domain reads DAMVIQNPRYQVTQFGKPVTLSCSQTLNHNVMYWYQQKSSQAPKLLFHYYDKDFNNEADTPDNFQSRRPNTSFCFLDIRSPGLGDTAMYLCATSRGTSGGAETQYFGPGTRLLVL.

This chain connects TRBV6-5 to TRBJ1-1; 7 positions agree with TRBD1. Germline V gene sequence: CDR1 MNHEY, CDR2 SVGAGI. The CDR3 length is 12 residues. V gave up 5 bases and J gave up 7 bases; unmatched junction bases: 4. The CDR3 is CASSVGTVEAFF. CDR3 DNA sequence: TGTGCCAGCAGTGTTGGGACAGTTGAAGCTTTCTTT.

CDR3 protein: CASSGRAHQPQHF. CDR3 DNA: TGTGCCAGTAGCGGCAGGGCACATCAGCCCCAGCATTTT. The chain uses TRBV19 and TRBJ1-5; a possible D gene is TRBD1 (5 bases). V lost 6 bases and J lost 5, with 11 bases in between. The germline V gene encodes CDR1 LNHDA and CDR2 SQIVND (reference sequence). The CDR3 totals 13 residues.

On this clonotype: A much bigger clone sits one base away, suggesting this may be a read error. The J gene is TRBJ2-5, the V gene TRBV10-3; D is tentatively TRBD1 or TRBD2 (6 bases each). Germline assignment: CDR1 ENHRY and CDR2 SYGVKD. This CDR3 comprises 13 residues. The V end was cut by 0 bases, the J end by 9 bases, with 11 bases between. CDR3 amino acids: CAISESEGEAQYF. The CDR3, as DNA: TGTGCCATCAGTGAGTCGGAGGGGGAGGCCCAGTACTTC.

The chain has TRBV5-1 and TRBJ2-7; no clear D gene. Trimming removed 8 bases at V and 5 bases at J, with 14 bases between. The CDR3 covers 12 residues. Germline lookup yields CDR1 SGHRS and CDR2 YFSETQ. CDR3 loop: CASRYKWDEQYF. The CDR3 nucleotides read TGCGCCAGTAGGTACAAGTGGGACGAGCAGTACTTC.